These 13 T cell receptor beta chains originate from one sample sequenced in a study of blood T cell repertoires in COVID-19. Repertoires were generated with immunoSEQ multiplex PCR, while TCRdb's copy carries only in-frame clones and drops some. The sample carries almost 250,000 clones, 70% to 90% recorded once. Sequences were obtained from PBMCs or T cells enriched from blood (not recorded which). The receptors stem from a woman aged 45-59 years who had recovered from COVID-19.

V gene TRBV5-4 combines with J gene TRBJ2-2; 10 nucleotides align to TRBD2. Germline CDR1 is SGHNT and CDR2 is YYREEE (reference sequence). The junction had 9 bases not matched to a gene; V was cut back by 6 bases and J by 4 bases. CDR3 length equals 16 residues. In DNA, the CDR3 is TGTGCCAGCAACCCTAGCGGGAGTAGGTCCACCGGGGAGCTGTTTTTT. Translated: CASNPSGSRSTGELFF.

The chain couples TRBV27 to TRBJ2-3; D might be TRBD2 (6 bases). The germline V and J ends were trimmed by 2 bases and 14 bases, with 17 bases remaining between them. Germline CDR1 MNHEY, CDR2 SMNVEV (reference sequence). The CDR3 spans 13 residues. DNA of the CDR3: TGTGCCAGCAGTTTACGACCCGGGACTCCGGGGTATTTT. Its translation: CASSLRPGTPGYF.

This sequence joins TRBV7-2 and TRBJ2-3; 7 bases line up with TRBD1. Unmatched junction bases numbered 17, after V lost 5 bases and J lost 6 bases. The germline V gene has CDR1 SGHTA and CDR2 FQGNSA. The CDR3 has 17 amino acids. Here the CDR3 reads CASSGIRQGQGLDTQYF. DNA of the CDR3: TGTGCCAGCAGCGGGATCCGACAGGGCCAAGGATTGGATACGCAGTATTTT.

This rearrangement joins TRBV9 to TRBJ2-1; D might be TRBD1 (6 bases). Per germline, CDR1 SGDLS and CDR2 YYNGEE. Trimming removed 0 bases from V and 2 bases from J, with 12 bases in between. CDR3 length: 16 residues. CDR3 region: CASSVGAGDAYNEQFF. Written as DNA, the CDR3 is TGTGCCAGCAGCGTAGGGGCAGGGGATGCCTACAATGAGCAGTTCTTC.

The chain carries TRBV5-1 and TRBJ1-2; TRBD1 matches 7 bases. CDR3 size: 15 residues. The trim removed 2 bases at V and 4 bases at J, leaving 8 bases unmatched. Germline V lookup: CDR1 SGHRS, CDR2 YFSETQ. The CDR3 nucleotides read TGCGCCAGCAGCTTTACAGGGGAGGCGAGCTATGGCTACACCTTC. Its protein product is CASSFTGEASYGYTF.

The V call is TRBV27, the J call TRBJ1-1, with no clear D. V was clipped by 3 bases and J by 1 base, with 6 bases between them. The CDR3 contains 13 residues. Germline loops: CDR1 MNHEY, CDR2 SMNVEV (reference sequence). CDR3 residues: CASSFRENTEAFF. CDR3 in DNA: TGTGCCAGCAGTTTTCGGGAGAACACTGAAGCTTTCTTT.

The chain combines TRBV28 with TRBJ2-2, with D uncertain. V was clipped by 2 bases and J by 3 bases, with 13 bases between them. This CDR3 contains 16 residues. The germline V gene has CDR1 MDHEN and CDR2 SYDVKM. The CDR3, as DNA: TGTGCCAGCAGTTTAATTGCCGAACAGTACACCGGGGAGCTGTTTTTT. Amino acid sequence: CASSLIAEQYTGELFF.

V gene TRBV6-5 combines with J gene TRBJ1-2, with 11 bases lining up with TRBD1. J was trimmed by 3 bases and V by 5 bases; bases with no gene match: 5. CDR3 size: 15 residues. Germline V gene lookup returns CDR1 MNHEY and CDR2 SVGAGI. The CDR3 DNA sequence: TGTGCCAGCAGTCCCCGGACAGGGGGCGACTATGGCTACACCTTC. Encoded protein: CASSPRTGGDYGYTF.

This sequence joins TRBV9 and TRBJ2-1, with 8 positions matching TRBD2. CDR1 and CDR2 (germline): SGDLS, YYNGEE. This CDR3 comprises 14 residues. Trimming at V came to 0 bases and at J to 8 bases, leaving 4 bases not matched to a gene. CDR3 sequence reads: CASSVALAGYEQFF. CDR3 nucleotide sequence: TGTGCCAGCAGCGTAGCTCTAGCGGGCTATGAGCAGTTCTTC.

This sequence joins TRBV4-1 and TRBJ2-2; possibly TRBD1 for D (6 bases). This CDR3 has 18 amino acids. Trimming took off 2 bases at V and 0 bases at J, with 16 bases between the two ends. Per the germline V gene, CDR1 is MGHRA and CDR2 is YSYEKL. This CDR3 reads CASSQLITGHTNTGELFF. In DNA form, the CDR3 reads TGCGCCAGCAGCCAACTAATCACGGGACACACGAACACCGGGGAGCTGTTTTTT.

The chain is built from TRBV28 and TRBJ2-7; 15 nucleotides agree with TRBD2. CDR1 MDHEN and CDR2 SYDVKM come from the germline V gene. V gave up 5 bases and J gave up 5 bases; unmatched junction bases: 7. This CDR3 has 16 amino acids. The CDR3 DNA follows: TGTGCCAGCAGTCCCGGGGGACTAGCGGGAGGACACGAGCAGTACTTC. Encoded protein: CASSPGGLAGGHEQYF. Based on the CDR3 plus reference TRBV28 and TRBJ2-7, the full variable domain is DVKVTQSSRYLVKRTGEKVFLECVQDMDHENMFWYRQDPGLGLRLIYFSYDVKMKEKGDIPEGYSVSREKKERFSLILESASTNQTSMYLCASSPGGLAGGHEQYFGPGTRLTVT.

The chain couples TRBV27 to TRBJ1-2, with D hard to call. Germline CDR1 reads MNHEY; CDR2 reads SMNVEV (reference sequence). The CDR3 contains 14 residues. Trimming stripped 6 bases from V and 6 bases from J, with 17 bases between. CDR3 protein: CASSLKGHGDGYTF. CDR3 coding DNA: TGTGCCAGCAGCCTTAAAGGGCACGGGGATGGCTACACCTTC.

This clone has a handful of counts. The chain joins TRBV5-1 to TRBJ2-1, with TRBD2 identical over 7 bases. The CDR3 sequence is 14 residues long. Trimming cost V 0 bases and J 8 bases; bases outside gene matches: 5. Looked up from germline, CDR1 is SGHRS and CDR2 is YFSETQ. Written as DNA, the CDR3 is TGCGCCAGCAGCTTGGGGGGAGGGAGAGATGAGCAGTTCTTC. It encodes CASSLGGGRDEQFF.